This T cell receptor beta chain was retrieved from a study of blood T cell repertoires in COVID-19. In the study overall: Acute-phase and convalescent COVID-19 samples originated in the United States, Italy and Spain.

The V end was cut by 6 bases, the J end by 6 bases, with 25 bases between. Germline V lookup: CDR1 PRHDT, CDR2 FYEKMQ (reference sequence). The CDR3 is 17 residues long. Repertoires were generated with immunoSEQ multiplex PCR, while TCRdb's copy carries only in-frame clones and drops some. In the table there are under 300,000 clones, approximately 90% of which are singletons. The sequencing sample was made of PBMCs or T cells enriched from blood (not recorded which). The sequence was obtained from a man between 18 and 35 years old who had recovered from COVID-19. The genes are TRBV13 and TRBJ2-3, with D possibly being TRBD2 (6 bases). CDR3 loop: CASSFISGAGTGDTQYF. In DNA, the CDR3 is TGTGCCAGCAGTTTCATATCCGGGGCGGGGACGGGGGATACGCAGTATTTT. The variable domain in full, completed from reference TRBV13 and TRBJ2-3, reads AAGVIQSPRHLIKEKRETATLKCYPIPRHDTVYWYQQGPGQDPQFLISFYEKMQSDKGSIPDRFSAQQFSDYHSELNMSSLELGDSALYFCASSFISGAGTGDTQYFGPGTRLTVL.